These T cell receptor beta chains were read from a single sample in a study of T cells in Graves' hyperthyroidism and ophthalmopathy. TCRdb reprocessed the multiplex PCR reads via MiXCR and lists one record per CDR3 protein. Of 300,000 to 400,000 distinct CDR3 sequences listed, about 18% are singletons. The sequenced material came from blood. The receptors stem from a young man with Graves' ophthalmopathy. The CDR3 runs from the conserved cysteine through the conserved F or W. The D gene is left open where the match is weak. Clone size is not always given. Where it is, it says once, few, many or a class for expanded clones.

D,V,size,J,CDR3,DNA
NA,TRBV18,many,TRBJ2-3,CASSPRRLMNTDTQYF,TGTGCCAGCTCACCAAGGAGACTTATGAACACAGATACGCAGTATTTT
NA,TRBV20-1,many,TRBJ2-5,CSAHGSVETQYF,TGCAGTGCTCACGGAAGTGTCGAGACCCAGTACTTC
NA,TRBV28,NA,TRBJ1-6,CASTLAGQPSRF,TGTGCCAGCACCCTCGCAGGACAGCCCTCCCGCTTT
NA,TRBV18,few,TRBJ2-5,CASSPRWYLETQYF,TGTGCCAGCTCACCTCGGTGGTATTTGGAGACCCAGTACTTC
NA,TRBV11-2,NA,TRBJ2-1,CASSLEAGGAYNEQFF,TGTGCCAGCAGCTTAGAAGCAGGGGGGGCCTACAATGAGCAGTTCTTC
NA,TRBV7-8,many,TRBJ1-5,CASSYTDSNQPQHF,TGTGCCAGCAGTTACACCGATAGCAATCAGCCCCAGCATTTT
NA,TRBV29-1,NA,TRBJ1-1,CSVEGLLRVGAFF,TGCAGCGTTGAAGGTTTGCTGAGGGTAGGAGCTTTCTTT
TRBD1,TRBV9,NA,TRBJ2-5,CASSVVPDRVDETQYF,TGTGCCAGCAGCGTAGTGCCGGACAGGGTGGATGAGACCCAGTACTTC
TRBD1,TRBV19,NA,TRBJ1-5,CASTLGQGYGQPQHF,TGTGCCAGTACACTTGGACAGGGCTACGGACAGCCCCAGCATTTT
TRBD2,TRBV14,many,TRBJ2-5,CASSQDHRLADQETQYF,TGTGCCAGCAGCCAAGACCACAGACTAGCGGACCAAGAGACCCAGTACTTC
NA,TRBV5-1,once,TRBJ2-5,CASSLGTVEGETQYF,TGCGCCAGCAGCTTGGGGACGGTCGAGGGAGAGACCCAGTACTTC
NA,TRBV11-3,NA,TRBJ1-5,CASSSRDGSNQPQHF,TGTGCCAGCAGCAGCCGGGACGGAAGCAATCAGCCCCAGCATTTT
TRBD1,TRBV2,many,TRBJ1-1,CASSGDSNTEAFF,TGTGCCAGCAGTGGGGACAGTAACACTGAAGCTTTCTTT
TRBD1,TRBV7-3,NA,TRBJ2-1,CASSSLTGQGDLAGSYNEQFF,TGTGCCAGCAGCTCCTTAACGGGACAGGGGGACCTAGCGGGGTCCTACAATGAGCAGTTCTTC
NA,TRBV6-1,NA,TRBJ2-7,CASSESPVVSSYEQYF,TGTGCCAGCAGTGAAAGCCCCGTGGTATCCTCCTACGAGCAGTACTTC
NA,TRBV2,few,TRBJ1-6,CASSTPDSRLAINSPLHF,TGTGCCAGCAGTACCCCGGACAGCCGGCTAGCTATTAATTCACCCCTCCACTTT
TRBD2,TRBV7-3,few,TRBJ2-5,CASSETGTSGGALETQYF,TGTGCCAGCAGCGAAACCGGGACTAGCGGGGGGGCCTTAGAGACCCAGTACTTC
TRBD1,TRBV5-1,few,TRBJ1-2,CASSLTGAGGPFYGYTF,TGCGCCAGCAGCTTGACCGGGGCAGGGGGCCCCTTTTATGGCTACACCTTC
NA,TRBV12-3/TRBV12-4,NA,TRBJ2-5,CASSTKGGGSRETQYF,TGTGCCAGCAGTACGAAGGGGGGGGGATCGAGGGAGACCCAGTACTTC
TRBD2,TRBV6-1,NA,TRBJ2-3,CASRTRFSWQAGGGDTQYF,TGTGCCAGCAGGACGAGGTTCTCATGGCAAGCGGGGGGGGGAGATACGCAGTATTTT
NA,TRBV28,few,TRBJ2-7,CASSLMQGGEQYF,TGTGCCAGCAGTTTGATGCAGGGAGGCGAGCAGTACTTC
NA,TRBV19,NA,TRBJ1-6,CASGDSYNSPLHF,TGTGCCAGTGGGGACTCCTATAATTCACCCCTCCACTTT
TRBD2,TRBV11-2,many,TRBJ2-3,CASSSLAGGLTDTQYF,TGTGCCAGCAGCTCCCTAGCGGGGGGACTCACAGATACGCAGTATTTT
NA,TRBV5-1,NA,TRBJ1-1,CASTWGGNTEAFF,TGCGCCAGCACATGGGGCGGGAACACTGAAGCTTTCTTT
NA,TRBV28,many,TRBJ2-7,CASRPRGHEQYF,TGTGCCAGCAGACCCAGGGGACACGAGCAGTACTTC
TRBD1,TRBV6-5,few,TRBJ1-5,CASSYSWTGMGSQPQHF,TGTGCCAGCAGTTACTCATGGACAGGGATGGGCAGTCAGCCCCAGCATTTT
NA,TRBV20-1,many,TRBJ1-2,CSASPPLSDGYTF,TGCAGTGCTAGCCCCCCCCTTTCTGATGGCTACACCTTC
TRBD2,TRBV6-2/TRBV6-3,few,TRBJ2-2,CASSSILAGDITGELFF,TGTGCCAGCAGTTCCATCCTAGCGGGGGACATCACCGGGGAGCTGTTTTTT
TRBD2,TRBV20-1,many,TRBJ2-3,CSAHTSGGNTDTQYF,TGCAGTGCTCATACTAGCGGGGGGAACACAGATACGCAGTATTTT
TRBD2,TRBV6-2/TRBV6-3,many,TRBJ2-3,CASRAGLAGGDTQYF,TGTGCCAGCAGAGCGGGACTAGCAGGGGGGGATACGCAGTATTTT
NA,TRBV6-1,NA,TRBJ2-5,CASRGGAGGETQYF,TGTGCCAGCAGGGGGGGGGCCGGTGGGGAGACCCAGTACTTC
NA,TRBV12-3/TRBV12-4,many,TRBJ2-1,CASISRAGYNEQFF,TGTGCCAGCATTTCCAGGGCAGGCTACAATGAGCAGTTCTTC
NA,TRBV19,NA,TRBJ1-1,CASSRQEGTEAFF,TGTGCCAGTAGCCGACAGGAGGGCACTGAAGCTTTCTTT
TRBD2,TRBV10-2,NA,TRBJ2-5,CAAQLADQETQYF,TGCGCCGCTCAACTAGCGGACCAAGAGACCCAGTACTTC
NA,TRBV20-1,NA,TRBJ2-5,CSASPEEGSRETQYF,TGCAGTGCTAGCCCCGAGGAGGGGAGTAGGGAGACCCAGTACTTC
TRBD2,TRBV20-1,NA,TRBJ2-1,CSARGLAGGSSYNEQFF,TGCAGTGCTAGAGGGCTAGCGGGGGGGAGCTCCTACAATGAGCAGTTCTTC
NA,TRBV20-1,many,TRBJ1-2,CSARVHGGDYGYTF,TGCAGTGCTAGGGTTCATGGGGGCGACTATGGCTACACCTTC
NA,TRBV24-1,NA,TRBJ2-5,CATSAADRVQYQETQYF,TGTGCCACCAGTGCTGCTGACCGAGTCCAGTACCAAGAGACCCAGTACTTC
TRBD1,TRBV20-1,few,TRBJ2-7,CSARKTGGLDEQYF,TGCAGTGCTAGGAAGACAGGGGGCCTTGACGAGCAGTACTTC
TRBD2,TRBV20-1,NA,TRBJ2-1,CSARGGGAIRSYNEQFF,TGCAGTGCTAGAGGCGGGGGGGCCATTCGATCCTACAATGAGCAGTTCTTC
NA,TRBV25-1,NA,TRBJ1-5,CASTDSHHEGNQPQHF,TGTGCCAGCACGGACAGCCATCACGAAGGCAATCAGCCCCAGCATTTT
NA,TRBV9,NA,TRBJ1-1,CASRSPRWGAVEAFF,TGTGCCAGCAGATCCCCCCGCTGGGGGGCGGTTGAAGCTTTCTTT
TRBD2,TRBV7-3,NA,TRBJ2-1,CASSETGTSGAPNEQFF,TGTGCCAGCAGCGAAACCGGGACTAGCGGGGCGCCGAATGAGCAGTTCTTC
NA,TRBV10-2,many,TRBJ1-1,CASSIQGGTEAFF,TGCGCCAGCAGCATACAGGGAGGTACTGAAGCTTTCTTT
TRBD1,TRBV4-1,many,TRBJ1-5,CASSQTGTADQPQHF,TGCGCCAGCAGCCAGACCGGGACAGCTGATCAGCCCCAGCATTTT
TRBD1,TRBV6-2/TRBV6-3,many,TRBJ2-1,CASSPGTGAYNEQFF,TGTGCCAGCAGCCCCGGGACAGGGGCCTACAATGAGCAGTTCTTC
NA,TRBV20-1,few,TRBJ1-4,CSASFNEKLFF,TGCAGTGCTAGCTTCAATGAAAAACTGTTTTTT
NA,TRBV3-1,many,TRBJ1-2,CASSQMFGPNGYTF,TGTGCCAGCAGCCAAATGTTCGGACCCAATGGCTACACCTTC
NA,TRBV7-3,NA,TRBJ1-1,CVSSLHPDTNTEAFF,TGTGTCAGCAGCCTCCATCCGGACACCAACACTGAAGCTTTCTTT
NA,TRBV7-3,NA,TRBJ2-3,CASSPSWDGLLQYF,TGTGCCAGCAGCCCCTCCTGGGACGGACTCCTGCAGTATTTT
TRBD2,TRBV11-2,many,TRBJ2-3,CASSLVAGSVDTQYF,TGTGCCAGCAGCTTAGTAGCGGGATCAGTAGATACGCAGTATTTT
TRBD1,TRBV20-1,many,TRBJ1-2,CSASRTGGEFYGYTF,TGCAGTGCTAGCCGGACAGGGGGAGAATTCTATGGCTACACCTTC
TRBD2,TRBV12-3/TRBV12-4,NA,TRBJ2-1,CASRPGLAGGYNEQFF,TGTGCCAGCAGGCCGGGACTAGCGGGGGGTTACAATGAGCAGTTCTTC
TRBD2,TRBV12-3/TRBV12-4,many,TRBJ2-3,CVSGLVKDTQYF,TGTGTCTCGGGACTAGTGAAAGATACGCAGTATTTT